This TCR beta chain was identified in a study of blood T cell repertoires in COVID-19. Study-wide background: Acute and convalescent COVID-19 samples came from the United States, Italy and Spain.

TCRdb's copy holds only in-frame clones and misses some; the assay was immunoSEQ multiplex PCR. The sample carries over 85,000 clones, 86% recorded once. Trimming stripped 3 bases from V and 9 bases from J, with 15 bases between. Germline CDR1 LNHDA, CDR2 SQIVND (reference sequence). The CDR3 runs to 14 residues. Sequencing was carried out using peripheral blood. The rearrangement uses TRBV19 and TRBJ2-1, with D possibly TRBD1 on 5 matching bases. The receptor was derived from a woman at least 80 years old with acute or convalescent COVID-19. CDR3 in DNA: TGTGCCAGTAGTATTTCAGGGTGGATTGGTGAGCAGTTCTTC. Translating gives CASSISGWIGEQFF.